The T cell receptor (beta chain) under discussion was sequenced for a study of blood T cells in healthy people across ages. The second PCR ran about 6 to 12 cycles with a sample-barcoded 5' primer and J-beta primers. The yield of each sample was at least 3 million CDR3-containing paired-end reads. TCRdb redid the calling of the 5' RACE reads with MiXCR, one entry per CDR3 protein. The sample contains 1.5 million to 2 million distinct CDR3 sequences, around 48% of which appear only once. Overall study findings and caveats: Roughly linear declines in TCR beta diversity per million T cells occurred with age. Diversity figures based on one million T cells were deemed too low.

Every donor gave approximately 10 milliliters of peripheral blood. About this clonotype itself: Its antigen is unknown.

The TCR was taken from a woman aged 40 to 49 in good health. Sequenced: blood.

The CDR3 spells CASGRTGAIQTQYF. The CDR3 nucleotides read TGCGCCAGCGGCCGGACAGGGGCGATACAGACCCAGTACTTC. The rearrangement uses TRBV5-1 and TRBJ2-5; the match to TRBD1 covers 9 bases. Germline assignment: CDR1 SGHRS and CDR2 YFSETQ. The CDR3 length is 14 residues. J lost 6 bases, V lost 7 bases, and 10 bases had no gene match.